This T cell receptor beta chain originates from a study of blood T cell repertoires in COVID-19. Study context: Samples came from the United States, Italy and Spain, spanning acute and convalescent COVID-19. T cells, B-cell-depleted T cells, or PBMCs supplied cDNA or gDNA.

Methods used by the authors: Reference gene primer amplification gave estimated nucleated cell counts. Measured with immunoSEQ multiplex PCR; TCRdb has only the in-frame clones, and not every one. Clone size and V and J calls were adopted from that table, with D and trimming inferred from the DNA. The sample has about 150,000 clones, 75% to 90% seen once; the top ten hold roughly 3%. This receptor was identified in a woman aged 55-75 years with active COVID-19. Material for sequencing was peripheral blood.

CDR3 residues: CASTGFSTDTQYF. The DNA for the CDR3 is TGTGCCAGCACCGGGTTCAGCACAGATACGCAGTATTTT. This chain joins TRBV3-1 (or the pseudogene TRBV3-2) and TRBJ2-3; no firm D call. This CDR3 region has 13 residues. The germline CDR1 and CDR2 sequences are LGHDT and YNNKEL (reference sequence). The V end was cut by 7 bases, the J end by 0 bases, with 8 bases between.